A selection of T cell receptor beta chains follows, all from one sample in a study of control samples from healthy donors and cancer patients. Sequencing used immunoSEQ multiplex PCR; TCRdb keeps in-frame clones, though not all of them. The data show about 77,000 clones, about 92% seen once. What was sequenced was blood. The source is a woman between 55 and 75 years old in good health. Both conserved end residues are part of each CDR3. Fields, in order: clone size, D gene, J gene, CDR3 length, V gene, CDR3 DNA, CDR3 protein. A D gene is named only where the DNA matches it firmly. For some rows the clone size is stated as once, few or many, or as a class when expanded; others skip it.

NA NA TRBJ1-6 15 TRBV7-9 TGTGCCAGCAGCTTAAGGTCTACCAGGAATTCACCCCTCCACTTT CASSLRSTRNSPLHF
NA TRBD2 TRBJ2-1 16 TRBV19 TGTGCCAGCGGACGCGGGGTTAGCGGGGCGTTCAATGAGCAGTTCTTC CASGRGVSGAFNEQFF
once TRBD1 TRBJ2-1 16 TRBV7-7 TGTGCTAGCAGCTTAAGGTCGGGACAGGGTCGGAATGAGCAGTTCTTC CASSLRSGQGRNEQFF
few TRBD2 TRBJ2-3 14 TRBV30 TGTGCCTGGAGACGAGCGGGGCGGCAAGATACGCAGTATTTT CAWRRAGRQDTQYF
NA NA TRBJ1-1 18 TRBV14 TGTGCCAGCAGCCAAGCGGGGAGGGGCCGAGGTTTGAACACTGAAGCTTTCTTT CASSQAGRGRGLNTEAFF
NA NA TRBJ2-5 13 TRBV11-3 TGTGCCAGCAGCCCCCAGGGCCGGGAGACCCAGTACTTC CASSPQGRETQYF
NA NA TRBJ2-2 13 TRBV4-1 TGCGCCAGCAGCCAGGCAGACACCGGGGAGCTGTTTTTT CASSQADTGELFF
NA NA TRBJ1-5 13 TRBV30 TGTGCCTGGAGCCCGGCGGGCAATCAGCCCCAGCATTTT CAWSPAGNQPQHF
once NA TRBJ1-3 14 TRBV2 TGTGCCAGCAGTACCGGGACCTTTGGAAACACCATATATTTT CASSTGTFGNTIYF
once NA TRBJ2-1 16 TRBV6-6 TGTGCCAGCATGAAAGAGCGGACCCCGGGAAAGCATGAGCAGTTCTTC CASMKERTPGKHEQFF
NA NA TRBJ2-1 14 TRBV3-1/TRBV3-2 TGTGCCAGCAGCCAAGTAGCGATTTTGAATGAGCAGTTCTTC CASSQVAILNEQFF
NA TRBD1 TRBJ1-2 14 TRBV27 TGTGCCAGCACCTCCCAGGACAGGGCAGGCGGCTACACCTTC CASTSQDRAGGYTF
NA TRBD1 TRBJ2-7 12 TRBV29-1 TGCAGCGTTGTATACAGGGGGTACGAGCAGTACTTC CSVVYRGYEQYF
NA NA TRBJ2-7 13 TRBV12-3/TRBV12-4 TGTGCCAGCAGTTTTTCGGGGGCTCTCGAGCAGTACTTC CASSFSGALEQYF
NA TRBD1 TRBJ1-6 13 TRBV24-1 TGTGCCGCCAGACAGGGGGCCAATTCACCCCTCCACTTT CAARQGANSPLHF
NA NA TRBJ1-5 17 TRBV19 TGTGCCAGTAGTATAAGGACCCGGGGGCAACGCAATCAGCCCCAGCATTTT CASSIRTRGQRNQPQHF
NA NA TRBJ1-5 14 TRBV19 TGTGCCAGTAGTATAGATATGGGGGGTCAGCCCCAGCATTTT CASSIDMGGQPQHF
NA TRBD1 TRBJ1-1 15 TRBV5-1 TGCGCCAGCAGCCAAACCGGGACAGCCAACACTGAAGCTTTCTTT CASSQTGTANTEAFF
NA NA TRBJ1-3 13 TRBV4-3 TGCGCCAGCAGCCAAGACCAGGGTGGAACCATATATTTT CASSQDQGGTIYF
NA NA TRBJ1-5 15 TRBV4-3 TGCGCCAGCAGCCAAGATTACCAGGGCCGTCAGCCCCAGCATTTT CASSQDYQGRQPQHF
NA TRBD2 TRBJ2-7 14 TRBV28 TGTGCCAGCAGAGCTACCGGGACTAGATACGAGCAGTACTTC CASRATGTRYEQYF
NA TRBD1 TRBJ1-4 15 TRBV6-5 TGTGCCAGCAGCCTACAGGGGCGGTTGGGGGAAAAACTGTTTTTT CASSLQGRLGEKLFF
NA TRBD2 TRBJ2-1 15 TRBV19 TGTGCCAGTAGTAGGCCGGGACTAGAGTACAATGAGCAGTTCTTC CASSRPGLEYNEQFF
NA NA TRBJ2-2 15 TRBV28 TGTGCCAGCAGTTTGAGACAGGCGAACACCGGGGAGCTGTTTTTT CASSLRQANTGELFF
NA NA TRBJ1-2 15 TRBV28 TGTGCCAGCAGTTCCACTACCAGGACGGAGTATGGCTACACCTTC CASSSTTRTEYGYTF
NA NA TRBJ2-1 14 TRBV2 TGTGCCAGCAGAGTAACTGAAGCGGGTGGTGAGCAGTTCTTC CASRVTEAGGEQFF
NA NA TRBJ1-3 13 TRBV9 TGTGCCAGCAGCCCAGGACAGGGAAACACCATATATTTT CASSPGQGNTIYF
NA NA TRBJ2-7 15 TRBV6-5 TGTGCCAGCAGCCCCCAGGAAGGGTCCTCCTACGAGCAGTACTTC CASSPQEGSSYEQYF
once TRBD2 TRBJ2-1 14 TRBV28 TGTGCCAGCAGTCTTAGCGGGAGCTTGAATGAGCAGTTCTTC CASSLSGSLNEQFF
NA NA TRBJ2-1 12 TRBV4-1 TGCGCCAGCTGGGACTCCCACAATGAGCAGTTCTTC CASWDSHNEQFF
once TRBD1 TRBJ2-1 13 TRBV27 TGTGCCAGCAGTGCCACAGGGGGAAATGAGCAGTTCTTC CASSATGGNEQFF
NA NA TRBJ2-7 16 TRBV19 TGTGCCAGTAGTATAGGGGCAAGAGCCAGCTCCTACGAGCAGTACTTC CASSIGARASSYEQYF
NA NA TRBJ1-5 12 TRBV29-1 TGCAGCGTAACGGATAGCAATCAGCCCCAGCATTTT CSVTDSNQPQHF
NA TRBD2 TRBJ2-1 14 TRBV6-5 TGTGCCAGCAGTAGACTAGCGGGAGAGGCTGAGCAGTTCTTC CASSRLAGEAEQFF
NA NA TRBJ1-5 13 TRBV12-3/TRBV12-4 TGTGCCAGCAGTTTCGGGCAGTATCAGCCCCAGCATTTT CASSFGQYQPQHF
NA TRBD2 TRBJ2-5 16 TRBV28 TGTGCCAGCAGTTTATTACTAGCGGGAGAGCATGAGACCCAGTACTTC CASSLLLAGEHETQYF
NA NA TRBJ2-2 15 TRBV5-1 TGCGCCAGCAGCTTACAGGGACTGAACACCGGGGAGCTGTTTTTT CASSLQGLNTGELFF
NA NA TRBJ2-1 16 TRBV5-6 TGTGCCAGCAGCTTGTTTAGGACTTTATCCTACAATGAGCAGTTCTTC CASSLFRTLSYNEQFF
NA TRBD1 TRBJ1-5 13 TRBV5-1 TGCGCCAGCAGCGCTACAGGGGATCAGCCCCAGCATTTT CASSATGDQPQHF